This entry lists 10 T cell receptor beta chains sequenced from one sample in a study of cytomegalovirus exposure and HLA in healthy donors. Primers: 60 Vbeta forward and 13 Jbeta reverse. Data came from immunoSEQ multiplex PCR; TCRdb stores just in-frame clones and leaves some out. The data contain fewer than 150,000 clones, over 70% of them singletons. The source material was PBMCs. The receptors were gathered from a man aged 30-40 years in good health and CMV-seronegative.

The V gene is TRBV2, the J gene TRBJ1-5, with a weak D call TRBD1 (6 bases). V dropped 9 bases and J dropped 1 base, with 16 bases sitting between them. The CDR3 sequence is 15 residues long. CDR1 is SNHLY, CDR2 FYNNEI, per germline. CDR3 bases: TGTGCCAGTAATACCCTGGGGGCAAGCAATCAGCCCCAGCATTTT. It yields the protein CASNTLGASNQPQHF. Using reference TRBV2 and TRBJ1-5 for the parts outside the CDR3, the full variable domain is EPEVTQTPSHQVTQMGQEVILRCVPISNHLYFYWYRQILGQKVEFLVSFYNNEISEKSEIFDDQFSVERPDGSNFTLKIRSTKLEDSAMYFCASNTLGASNQPQHFGDGTRLSIL.

This chain links TRBV4-2 with TRBJ1-4; perhaps TRBD1 as D (5 bases). Germline V CDR1 and CDR2: LGHNA, YNFKEQ. Trimming stripped 4 bases from V and 8 bases from J, with 41 bases between. This CDR3 is 23 amino acids long. The CDR3 reads CASSPEGRRQGVSAVLWKEKLFF. The CDR3, as DNA: TGTGCCAGCAGCCCGGAGGGTAGGAGGCAAGGGGTGTCCGCCGTACTGTGGAAGGAAAAACTGTTTTTT.

The chain links TRBV5-4 to TRBJ2-1; the D gene is possibly TRBD1 (5 bases). This CDR3 region has 15 residues. CDR1 and CDR2 (germline): SGHNT, YYREEE (reference sequence). Trimming took off 0 bases at V and 3 bases at J, with 10 bases between the two ends. In DNA, the CDR3 is TGTGCCAGCAGCTTGGCAGACAGCCTCTACAATGAGCAGTTCTTC. Residues: CASSLADSLYNEQFF.

The chain employs TRBV5-1 and TRBJ1-1, with D maybe TRBD1 (5 bases). This CDR3 comprises 13 residues. V lost 1 base and J 8 bases, leaving 12 bases between the germline ends. Looked up from germline, CDR1 is SGHRS and CDR2 is YFSETQ. The CDR3 reads CASSLIAGREAFF. The DNA of the CDR3 is TGCGCCAGCAGCTTGATTGCAGGGCGGGAAGCTTTCTTT.

The chain is built from TRBV23-1 and TRBJ1-2; 9 nucleotides line up with TRBD1. TRBV23-1 is assigned to the ORF class and has an uncertain function. The CDR3 has 15 residues. V was clipped by 4 bases and J by 6 bases; unmatched bases: 9. The CDR3 sequence: CASSPRTGEGDGYTF. The CDR3 DNA sequence: TGCGCCAGCAGTCCGAGGACAGGGGAAGGGGATGGCTACACCTTC.

The chain joins TRBV7-8 to TRBJ1-2; 9 positions match TRBD1. V lost 2 bases to trimming and J lost 8 bases; unmatched junction nucleotides: 9. Germline CDR1 is SGHVS and CDR2 is FQNEAQ. The CDR3 is 15 residues long. The CDR3 DNA sequence: TGTGCCAGCAGCTTAACAGGGGGCGGAGGAGAAGGCTACACCTTC. This gives the protein CASSLTGGGGEGYTF.

V and J are TRBV5-6 and TRBJ2-7; 10 bases map to TRBD1. Germline CDR1 SGHDT, CDR2 YYEEEE. This CDR3 has 15 amino acids. V lost 4 bases and J lost 2; bases outside the gene matches: 6. CDR3 loop: CASSTPGTGAYEQYF. In DNA, the CDR3 is TGTGCCAGCAGCACCCCCGGGACAGGGGCCTACGAGCAGTACTTC.

The CDR3 here is CASSQLQGYGNYGYTF. CDR3 nucleotides: TGCGCCAGCAGCCAGCTGCAGGGTTATGGTAACTATGGCTACACCTTC. The chain couples TRBV4-3 to TRBJ1-2, with D tentatively TRBD1 (5 bases). Per the germline V gene, CDR1 is LGHNA and CDR2 is YSLEER. The germline V and J ends were trimmed by 3 bases and 1 base, with 15 bases remaining between them. The CDR3 totals 16 residues.

The chain has TRBV5-6 and TRBJ2-1; 8 nucleotides agree with TRBD1. Germline loops: CDR1 SGHDT, CDR2 YYEEEE. The CDR3 sequence is 14 residues long. J lost 3 bases, V lost 7 bases, and 6 bases had no gene match. The CDR3 loop is CASAGQGVYNEQFF. Written as DNA, the CDR3 is TGTGCCAGCGCTGGACAGGGAGTCTACAATGAGCAGTTCTTC.

V is TRBV6-6 and J is TRBJ2-7; a possible D gene is TRBD2 (5 bases). Germline lookup yields CDR1 MNHNY and CDR2 SVGAGI (reference sequence). Trimming pared 6 bases from V and 5 bases from J, leaving 20 bases between. This CDR3 region has 15 residues. The CDR3 nucleotides read TGTGCCAGCAGGGTTCCGGGAAAACCCTACCACGAGCAGTACTTC. Amino acid sequence: CASRVPGKPYHEQYF.